Listed here are 30 T cell receptor beta chains from one sample, sequenced in a study of blood T cell repertoires in COVID-19. Assay: immunoSEQ multiplex PCR; the TCRdb copy retains only in-frame clones and omits some. The sample holds tens of thousands of clones; 88% are singletons and the top ten take about a tenth. The source material was PBMCs or T cells enriched from blood (not recorded which). The receptors were gathered from a woman aged 40 to 55 who had recovered from COVID-19.

The table lists this clone with a few counts. V and J are TRBV13 and TRBJ2-7, with TRBD1 identical over 11 bases. From germline, CDR1 is PRHDT and CDR2 FYEKMQ (reference sequence). The J segment lost 4 bases and the V segment lost 6 bases, leaving 5 bases of the junction unmatched. CDR3 size: 14 residues. CDR3 sequence: CASRRTGGRYEQYF. Written as DNA, the CDR3 is TGTGCCAGCAGGCGGACAGGGGGCCGGTACGAGCAGTACTTC.

In this sample, this clone turned up once. This chain joins TRBV5-4 and TRBJ1-1; D might be TRBD1 (5 bases). The CDR3 extends over 15 amino acids. Trimming shortened V by 0 bases and J by 6 bases, and 15 bases separated the two germline ends. Germline loops: CDR1 SGHNT, CDR2 YYREEE (reference sequence). The CDR3 sequence is CASSLAKGPNPEAFF. CDR3 nucleotides: TGTGCCAGCAGCTTGGCCAAGGGGCCAAACCCTGAAGCTTTCTTT.

About this clone itself: The germline gene is not matched at one end of the junction; a read error may be the cause. The chain combines TRBV6-5 with TRBJ2-7, with 7 bases aligning to TRBD2. CDR3 length: 12 amino acids. Per the germline V gene, CDR1 is MNHEY and CDR2 is SVGAGI. CDR3 nucleotides: TGTGCCGGCAGCGGGGTCGTGGACGAGCAGTACTTC. Its translation: CAGSGVVDEQYF.

The chain links TRBV5-5 to TRBJ1-2; 7 nucleotides align to TRBD1. Trimming at V came to 4 bases and at J to 4 bases, leaving 7 bases not matched to a gene. The germline V gene encodes CDR1 SGHKS and CDR2 YYEKEE (reference sequence). The CDR3 is made up of 14 amino acids. CDR3: CASSLQGMGYGYTF. CDR3 nucleotide sequence: TGTGCCAGCAGCCTACAGGGGATGGGCTATGGCTACACCTTC.

The rearrangement joins TRBV11-3 to TRBJ2-1; the D is unclear. This CDR3 region has 14 residues. V gave up 5 bases and J gave up 7 bases, with 15 bases separating them. Germline V gene data show CDR1 as SGHNT and CDR2 as YENEEA. CDR3 region: CASSLFVSRNEQFF. The DNA for the CDR3 is TGTGCCAGCAGCCTGTTTGTCTCTCGGAATGAGCAGTTCTTC.

This clone was seen only once. This rearrangement joins TRBV15 to TRBJ1-4, with D perhaps TRBD1 (6 bases). This CDR3 has 14 residues. CDR1 is LNHNV and CDR2 is YYDKDF in the germline V gene (reference sequence). V lost 6 bases and J lost 5, with 13 bases in between. The CDR3 DNA reads TGTGCCACCAGAAAGGACAGAAACAATGAAAAACTGTTTTTT. Residues: CATRKDRNNEKLFF. Supplemented by reference TRBV15 and TRBJ1-4, the full variable domain reads DAMVIQNPRYQVTQFGKPVTLSCSQTLNHNVMYWYQQKSSQAPKLLFHYYDKDFNNEADTPDNFQSRRPNTSFCFLDIRSPGLGDTAMYLCATRKDRNNEKLFFGSGTQLSVL.

The genes are TRBV6-2 or TRBV6-3 and TRBJ1-4; D ambiguous. Germline V CDR1 and CDR2: MNHEY, SVGEGT. V was shortened by 2 bases and J by 8 bases, with 15 bases between the two germline ends. The CDR3 spans 15 residues. The CDR3 nucleotides are TGTGCCAGCAGTTACACCGGGAATGGTCGGGAAAAACTGTTTTTT. The encoded protein is CASSYTGNGREKLFF.

The gene calls are TRBV12-3 or TRBV12-4 and TRBJ1-5; no clear D gene. The CDR3 has 12 amino acids. V lost 8 bases and J lost 7, with 12 bases in between. This CDR3 reads CASSVFGQPQHF. The CDR3 DNA reads as TGTGCCAGCTCGGTGTTCGGGCAGCCCCAGCATTTT.

The chain recombines TRBV21-1 with TRBJ1-5; the D segment call TRBD1 is taken from the table without a DNA check. TRBV21-1 has pseudogene status. The CDR3 loop spans 16 amino acids. CDR3 sequence: CASSSQGAFSNQPQHF. The CDR3 region has the DNA TGTGCCAGCAGCTCTCAGGGGGCCTTTAGCAATCAGCCCCAGCATTTT.

This chain links TRBV24-1 with TRBJ2-2, with 8 positions matching TRBD1. In germline, CDR1 is KGHDR, CDR2 SFDVKD. CDR3 size: 17 residues. V shed 6 bases, J shed 4 bases, and the junction held 12 bases outside the gene matches. The CDR3 spells CATSNPGQGLRTGELFF. In DNA, the CDR3 is TGTGCCACCAGTAACCCTGGACAGGGTTTACGCACCGGGGAGCTGTTTTTT.

This clone was found a few times. The chain combines TRBV6-5 with TRBJ1-5; 10 bases map to TRBD1. The CDR3 totals 15 residues. Germline V gene data show CDR1 as MNHEY and CDR2 as SVGAGI. J was trimmed by 6 bases and V by 4 bases; bases with no gene match: 6. CDR3 region: CASSSGTGEFQPQHF. CDR3 in DNA: TGTGCCAGCAGTTCTGGGACAGGGGAGTTTCAGCCCCAGCATTTT.

The chain has TRBV3-1 (or the pseudogene TRBV3-2) and TRBJ2-1; D not resolved. The CDR3 consists of 14 residues. Germline-derived CDR1 and CDR2 are LGHDT and YNNKEL (reference sequence). The germline V and J ends were trimmed by 2 bases and 7 bases, with 12 bases remaining between them. DNA for the CDR3: TGTGCCAGCAGCCAATCACAGAGTCGGAATGAGCAGTTCTTC. Residues: CASSQSQSRNEQFF.

The chain employs TRBV5-1 and TRBJ2-2; TRBD1 aligns across 7 bases. This CDR3 region has 14 residues. Germline assignment: CDR1 SGHRS and CDR2 YFSETQ. With 4 bases clipped from V and 5 bases from J, the junction kept 5 bases outside the gene matches. The CDR3 is CASSGGQPTGELFF. DNA for the CDR3: TGCGCCAGCAGCGGGGGACAGCCGACCGGGGAGCTGTTTTTT.

The V gene is TRBV25-1, the J gene TRBJ1-1, with D possibly being TRBD1 (5 bases). Germline V CDR1 and CDR2: MGHDK, SYGVNS. The V and J ends lost 1 base and 7 bases respectively, with 10 bases between them. The length of the CDR3 is 13 residues. The CDR3: CASSELGGFEAFF. The CDR3 DNA is TGTGCCAGCAGTGAATTGGGGGGTTTTGAAGCTTTCTTT.

The rearrangement links TRBV2 to TRBJ2-7; D call uncertain. Germline CDR1 and CDR2: SNHLY and FYNNEI. Trimming cost V 7 bases and J 0 bases, with 13 bases left between them. This CDR3 comprises 14 residues. The CDR3 spells CASMSITASYEQYF. DNA for the CDR3: TGTGCCAGCATGAGTATAACAGCCTCCTACGAGCAGTACTTC.

The rearrangement joins TRBV10-3 to TRBJ2-7; the match to TRBD1 covers 8 bases. Germline V gene sequence: CDR1 ENHRY, CDR2 SYGVKD. The length of the CDR3 is 13 residues. Unmatched junction bases numbered 4, after V lost 6 bases and J lost 3 bases. DNA of the CDR3: TGTGCCATCAGGGACAGGGTCCTCTACGAGCAGTACTTC. Translation gives CAIRDRVLYEQYF.

This chain's CDR3 is CASSSRDRGRINTGELFF. The CDR3 DNA is TGTGCCAGCAGCTCCCGGGACAGGGGGCGCATAAACACCGGGGAGCTGTTTTTT. The rearrangement links TRBV11-2 to TRBJ2-2, with 12 nucleotides matching TRBD1. Germline CDR1 is SGHAT and CDR2 is FQNNGV. The CDR3 extends over 18 amino acids. Trimming removed 4 bases from V and 2 bases from J; junction bases left unmatched: 8. Looking up the rest from reference TRBV11-2 and TRBJ2-2 gives the full variable domain: EAGVAQSPRYKIIEKRQSVAFWCNPISGHATLYWYQQILGQGPKLLIQFQNNGVVDDSQLPKDRFSAERLKGVDSTLKIQPAKLEDSAVYLCASSSRDRGRINTGELFFGEGSRLTVL.

The rearrangement links TRBV7-9 to TRBJ1-4; possible D gene TRBD1, 5 bases. V lost 2 bases and J 6 bases, leaving 13 bases between the germline ends. Germline V CDR1 and CDR2: SEHNR, FQNEAQ (reference sequence). This CDR3 comprises 15 residues. CDR3 region: CASSLQGSGYEKLFF. As DNA, the CDR3 is TGTGCCAGCAGCTTACAGGGAAGCGGGTATGAAAAACTGTTTTTT.

The chain is built from TRBV5-5 and TRBJ2-3, with D possibly matching TRBD1 (6 bases). Trimming took 0 bases from V and 6 from J, leaving 11 bases between them. The CDR3 covers 14 residues. The germline CDR1 and CDR2 sequences are SGHKS and YYEKEE (reference sequence). Here the CDR3 DNA reads TGTGCCAGCAGCTTGGAACAGGGTAGGGATACGCAGTATTTT. Its protein product is CASSLEQGRDTQYF. Full variable domain (missing parts from reference TRBV5-5 and TRBJ2-3): DAGVTQSPTHLIKTRGQQVTLRCSPISGHKSVSWYQQVLGQGPQFIFQYYEKEERGRGNFPDRFSARQFPNYSSELNVNALLLGDSALYLCASSLEQGRDTQYFGPGTRLTVL.

The rearrangement joins TRBV5-1 to TRBJ1-1; a possible D gene is TRBD1 (5 bases). The V end was cut by 4 bases, the J end by 0 bases, with 13 bases between. CDR1 and CDR2 from the germline V gene are SGHRS and YFSETQ. CDR3 length equals 15 residues. The CDR3 loop is CASSARQNMNTEAFF. CDR3 coding DNA: TGCGCCAGCAGCGCCCGACAGAATATGAACACTGAAGCTTTCTTT. Looking up the rest from reference TRBV5-1 and TRBJ1-1 gives the full variable domain: KAGVTQTPRYLIKTRGQQVTLSCSPISGHRSVSWYQQTPGQGLQFLFEYFSETQRNKGNFPGRFSGRQFSNSRSEMNVSTLELGDSALYLCASSARQNMNTEAFFGQGTRLTVV.

The chain uses TRBV19 and TRBJ2-1; TRBD1 matches at 7 bases. CDR3 length: 16 amino acids. Germline CDR1 reads LNHDA; CDR2 reads SQIVND (reference sequence). V shed 6 bases, J shed 1 base, and the junction held 9 bases outside the gene matches. The CDR3 is CASRNTNRGSYNEQFF. CDR3 coding DNA: TGTGCCAGTAGGAATACCAACAGGGGTTCCTACAATGAGCAGTTCTTC.

The chain recombines TRBV19 with TRBJ2-2, with TRBD1 as a possible D gene (6 bases). CDR3 length: 13 residues. CDR1 is LNHDA, CDR2 SQIVND, per germline (reference sequence). V gave up 5 bases and J gave up 9 bases, with 13 bases separating them. CDR3 coding DNA: TGTGCCAGTAGTCTCAGGGGCCGGAGGGAGCTGTTTTTT. Translating it yields CASSLRGRRELFF.

This clone was seen a handful of times. V is TRBV2 and J is TRBJ1-4; a possible D gene is TRBD1 (5 bases). The CDR3 is 12 amino acids. CDR1 and CDR2 from the germline V gene are SNHLY and FYNNEI. Trimming cost V 6 bases and J 8 bases, with 10 bases left between them. Here the CDR3 reads CASSQGGEKLFF. DNA for the CDR3: TGTGCCAGCAGCCAGGGAGGCGAAAAACTGTTTTTT.

The CDR3, as DNA: TGTGCCAGCAGCCCCAGGACAGGGGGCTTGACAGCTTTCTTT. Translation gives CASSPRTGGLTAFF. The V gene is TRBV11-2, the J gene TRBJ1-1, with 11 bases that match TRBD1. J was trimmed by 10 bases and V by 5 bases; bases with no gene match: 9. This CDR3 region has 14 residues. Germline values: CDR1 SGHAT, CDR2 FQNNGV.

Only a few counts were recorded for this clone. V usage is TRBV19 and J usage is TRBJ1-3; D unclear. The germline V gene encodes CDR1 LNHDA and CDR2 SQIVND (reference sequence). CDR3 length equals 13 residues. V was cut by 5 bases and J by 2 bases, with 7 bases left in between. The CDR3 region is CASSAEAGNTIYF. The CDR3 nucleotides are TGTGCCAGTAGTGCGGAAGCTGGAAACACCATATATTTT. The full variable domain, with the rest looked up from reference TRBV19 and TRBJ1-3, is DGGITQSPKYLFRKEGQNVTLSCEQNLNHDAMYWYRQDPGQGLRLIYYSQIVNDFQKGDIAEGYSVSREKKESFPLTVTSAQKNPTAFYLCASSAEAGNTIYFGEGSWLTVV.

This chain joins TRBV2 and TRBJ1-1; D might be TRBD1 (5 bases). Trimming left V 7 bases short and J 1 base short, with 10 bases between. This CDR3 contains 13 residues. Germline V lookup: CDR1 SNHLY, CDR2 FYNNEI. The CDR3 protein is CASKEGENTEAFF. CDR3 in DNA: TGTGCCAGCAAGGAAGGGGAGAACACTGAAGCTTTCTTT.

This chain links TRBV7-8 with TRBJ1-2, with D maybe TRBD1 (6 bases). V lost 1 base and J lost 7, with 10 bases in between. The CDR3 has 13 residues. Germline CDR1 reads SGHVS; CDR2 reads FQNEAQ. The DNA for the CDR3 is TGTGCCAGCAGCTTAGACAGGGTTTCTGGCTACACCTTC. This encodes CASSLDRVSGYTF.

The genes are TRBV4-2 and TRBJ2-2; 13 bases are a match to TRBD2. From germline, CDR1 is LGHNA and CDR2 YNFKEQ. The CDR3 contains 18 residues. V was pared by 3 bases and J by 1 base, with 5 bases of the junction left unmatched. The CDR3 protein is CASSQPTSGGRNTGELFF. DNA for the CDR3: TGTGCCAGCAGCCAGCCGACTAGCGGGGGGAGGAACACCGGGGAGCTGTTTTTT.

The chain uses TRBV5-1 and TRBJ2-7; 8 bases map to TRBD1. V shed 3 bases, J shed 2 bases, and the junction held 4 bases outside the gene matches. The germline V gene has CDR1 SGHRS and CDR2 YFSETQ. There are 14 residues in the CDR3. The DNA for the CDR3 is TGCGCCAGCAGCTCTCCGGGACAGGCCTACGAGCAGTACTTC. Its translation is CASSSPGQAYEQYF.

The chain employs TRBV5-6 and TRBJ1-6; no clear D gene. CDR3 size: 14 residues. V lost 0 bases to trimming and J lost 5 bases, with 6 bases between them. Germline-derived CDR1 and CDR2 are SGHDT and YYEEEE. The CDR3: CASSLDINNSPLHF. The CDR3, as DNA: TGTGCCAGCAGCTTGGACATCAATAATTCACCCCTCCACTTT.